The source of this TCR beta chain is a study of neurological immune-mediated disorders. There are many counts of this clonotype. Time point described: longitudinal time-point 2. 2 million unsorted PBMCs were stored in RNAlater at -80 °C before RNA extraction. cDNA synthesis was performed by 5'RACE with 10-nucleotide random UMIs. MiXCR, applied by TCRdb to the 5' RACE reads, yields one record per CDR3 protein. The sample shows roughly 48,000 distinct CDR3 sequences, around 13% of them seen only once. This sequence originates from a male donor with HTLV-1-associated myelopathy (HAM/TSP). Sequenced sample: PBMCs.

In DNA, the CDR3 is TGCAGTGCCACCTCGGGCGCAGGAAACACCATATATTTT. Amino acids: CSATSGAGNTIYF. The rearrangement links TRBV20-1 to TRBJ1-3; D remains unclear. Trimming shortened V by 6 bases and J by 4 bases, and 13 bases separated the two germline ends. Germline CDR1 DFQATT, CDR2 SNEGSKA (reference sequence). The CDR3 consists of 13 residues.